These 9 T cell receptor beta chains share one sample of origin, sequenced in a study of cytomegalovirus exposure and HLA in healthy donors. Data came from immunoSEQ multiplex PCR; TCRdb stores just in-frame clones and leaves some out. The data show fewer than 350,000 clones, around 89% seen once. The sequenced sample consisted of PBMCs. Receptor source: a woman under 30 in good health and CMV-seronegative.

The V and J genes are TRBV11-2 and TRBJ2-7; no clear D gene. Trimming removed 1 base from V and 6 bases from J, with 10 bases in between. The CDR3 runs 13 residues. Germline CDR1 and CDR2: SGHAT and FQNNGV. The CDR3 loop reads CASSLVRWSEQYF. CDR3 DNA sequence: TGTGCCAGCAGCTTAGTGCGGTGGTCCGAGCAGTACTTC.

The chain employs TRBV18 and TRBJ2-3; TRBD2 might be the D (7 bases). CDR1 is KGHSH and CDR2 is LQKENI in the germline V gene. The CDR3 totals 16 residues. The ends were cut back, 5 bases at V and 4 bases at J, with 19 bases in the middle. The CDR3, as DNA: TGTGCCAGCTCATCATCGGGGGGCCTAGGCCCAGATACGCAGTATTTT. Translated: CASSSSGGLGPDTQYF.

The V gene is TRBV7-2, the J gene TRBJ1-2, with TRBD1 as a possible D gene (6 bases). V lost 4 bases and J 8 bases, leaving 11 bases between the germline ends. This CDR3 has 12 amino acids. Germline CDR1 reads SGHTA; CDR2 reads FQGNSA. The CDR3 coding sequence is TGTGCCAGCAGCTCGTACAGGGAAGGCTACACCTTC. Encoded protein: CASSSYREGYTF.

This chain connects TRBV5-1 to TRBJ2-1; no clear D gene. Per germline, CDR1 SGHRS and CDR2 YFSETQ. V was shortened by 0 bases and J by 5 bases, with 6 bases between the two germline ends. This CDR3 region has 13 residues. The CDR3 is CASSLALNNEQFF. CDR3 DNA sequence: TGCGCCAGCAGCTTGGCCTTAAACAATGAGCAGTTCTTC.

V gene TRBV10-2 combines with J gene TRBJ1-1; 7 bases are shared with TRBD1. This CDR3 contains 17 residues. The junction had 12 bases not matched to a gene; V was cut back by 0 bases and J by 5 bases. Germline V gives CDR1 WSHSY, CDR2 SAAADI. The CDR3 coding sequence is TGCGCCAGCAGTGAGTCATTTGTCGACAGGGTGAGGACTGAAGCTTTCTTT. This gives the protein CASSESFVDRVRTEAFF.

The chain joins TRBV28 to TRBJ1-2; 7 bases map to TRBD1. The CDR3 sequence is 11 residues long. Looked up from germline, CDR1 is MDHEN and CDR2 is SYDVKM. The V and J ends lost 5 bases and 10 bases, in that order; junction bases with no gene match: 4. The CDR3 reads CASSRQGTYTF. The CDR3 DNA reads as TGTGCCAGCAGTCGACAGGGAACCTACACCTTC.

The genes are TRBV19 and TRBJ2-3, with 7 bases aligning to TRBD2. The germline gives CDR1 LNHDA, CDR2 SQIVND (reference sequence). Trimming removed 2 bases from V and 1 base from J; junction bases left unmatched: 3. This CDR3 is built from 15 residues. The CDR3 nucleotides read TGTGCCAGTAGTATACTAGCGGCAGGCACAGATACGCAGTATTTT. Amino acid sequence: CASSILAAGTDTQYF.

Written as DNA, the CDR3 is TGCGCCAGCAGCTTGGAAGGGACAGGGGACCAGCCCCAGCATTTT. It translates to CASSLEGTGDQPQHF. The chain employs TRBV5-1 and TRBJ1-5; the match to TRBD1 covers 10 bases. Germline CDR1 SGHRS, CDR2 YFSETQ. Unmatched junction bases numbered 4, after V lost 0 bases and J lost 7 bases. The CDR3 has 15 residues.

CDR3 nucleotides: TGTGCCAGCAGTACCATTAGAGGGGGCTCGAGCACAGATACGCAGTATTTT. Amino acid sequence: CASSTIRGGSSTDTQYF. The chain employs TRBV2 and TRBJ2-3; TRBD1 matches at 7 bases. The V gene end was trimmed by 5 bases and the J gene end by 0 bases; junction bases not matched to a gene: 11. Germline lookup yields CDR1 SNHLY and CDR2 FYNNEI. This CDR3 has 17 amino acids.